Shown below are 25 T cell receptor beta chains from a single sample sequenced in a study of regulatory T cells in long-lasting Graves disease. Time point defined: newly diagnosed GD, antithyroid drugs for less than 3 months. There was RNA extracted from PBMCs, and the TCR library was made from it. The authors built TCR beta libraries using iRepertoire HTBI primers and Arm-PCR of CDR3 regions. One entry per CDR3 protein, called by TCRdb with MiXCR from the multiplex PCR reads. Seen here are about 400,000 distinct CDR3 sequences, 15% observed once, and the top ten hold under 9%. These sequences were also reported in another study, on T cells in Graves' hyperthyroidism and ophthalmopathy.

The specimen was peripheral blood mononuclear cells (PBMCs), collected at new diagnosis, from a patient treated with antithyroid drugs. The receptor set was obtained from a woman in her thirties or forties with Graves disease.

CDR3 protein: CASSPPQNTGELFF. The CDR3 nucleotides are TGTGCCAGCTCACCACCACAAAACACCGGGGAGCTGTTTTTT. The V and J genes are TRBV18 and TRBJ2-2, with D hard to call. Looked up from germline, CDR1 is KGHSH and CDR2 is LQKENI. Trimming cost V 0 bases and J 2 bases, with 4 bases left between them. CDR3 length: 14 residues.

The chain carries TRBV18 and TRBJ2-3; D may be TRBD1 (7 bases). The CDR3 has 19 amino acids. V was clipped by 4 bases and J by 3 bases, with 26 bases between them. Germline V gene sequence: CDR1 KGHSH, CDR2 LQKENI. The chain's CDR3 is CASSRGGTVLGSGTDTQYF. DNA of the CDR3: TGTGCCAGCTCACGAGGCGGGACAGTTTTAGGGAGCGGGACAGATACGCAGTATTTT.

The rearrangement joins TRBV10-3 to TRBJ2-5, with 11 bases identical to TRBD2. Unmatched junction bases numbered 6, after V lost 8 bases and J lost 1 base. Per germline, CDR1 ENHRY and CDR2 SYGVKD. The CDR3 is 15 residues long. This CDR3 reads CAIGMTSGTQETQYF. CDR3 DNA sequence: TGTGCCATCGGTATGACTAGCGGGACCCAAGAGACCCAGTACTTC.

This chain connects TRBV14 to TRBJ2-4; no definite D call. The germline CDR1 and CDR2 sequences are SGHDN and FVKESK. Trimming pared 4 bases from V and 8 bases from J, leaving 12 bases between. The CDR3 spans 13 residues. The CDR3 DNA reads TGTGCCAGCAGCCCATCCCCCCTTGACATTCAGTACTTC. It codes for CASSPSPLDIQYF.

The CDR3 reads CASSLFPLDSPLHF. The CDR3, as DNA: TGTGCCAGCAGTTTATTCCCCTTGGATTCACCCCTCCACTTT. J is TRBJ1-6 and V is TRBV27; D is unresolved. Germline loops: CDR1 MNHEY, CDR2 SMNVEV (reference sequence). The CDR3 is 14 amino acids. Trimming cost V 1 base and J 8 bases, with 9 bases left between them.

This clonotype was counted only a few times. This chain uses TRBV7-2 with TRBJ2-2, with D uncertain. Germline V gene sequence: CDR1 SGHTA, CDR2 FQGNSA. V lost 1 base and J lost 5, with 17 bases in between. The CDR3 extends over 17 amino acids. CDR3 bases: TGTGCCAGCAGCTTAGGATATAGCCCACGTGGGACCGGGGAGCTGTTTTTT. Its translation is CASSLGYSPRGTGELFF. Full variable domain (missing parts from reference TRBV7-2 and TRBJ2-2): GAGVSQSPSNKVTEKGKDVELRCDPISGHTALYWYRQSLGQGLEFLIYFQGNSAPDKSGLPSDRFSAERTGGSVSTLTIQRTQQEDSAVYLCASSLGYSPRGTGELFFGEGSRLTVL.

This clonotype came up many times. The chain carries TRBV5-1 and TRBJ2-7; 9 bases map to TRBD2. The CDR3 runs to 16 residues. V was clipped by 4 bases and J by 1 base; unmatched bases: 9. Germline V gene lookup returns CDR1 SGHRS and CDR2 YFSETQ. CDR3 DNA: TGCGCCAGCAGCCCCTCCGGGACTAGCCCTTCCTACGAGCAGTACTTC. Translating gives CASSPSGTSPSYEQYF.

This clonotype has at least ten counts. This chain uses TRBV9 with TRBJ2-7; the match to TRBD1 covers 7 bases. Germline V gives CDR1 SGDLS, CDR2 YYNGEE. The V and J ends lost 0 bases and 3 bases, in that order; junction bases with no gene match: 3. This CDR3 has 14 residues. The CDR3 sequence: CASSVGQGNYEQYF. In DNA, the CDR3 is TGTGCCAGCAGCGTAGGACAGGGAAACTACGAGCAGTACTTC.

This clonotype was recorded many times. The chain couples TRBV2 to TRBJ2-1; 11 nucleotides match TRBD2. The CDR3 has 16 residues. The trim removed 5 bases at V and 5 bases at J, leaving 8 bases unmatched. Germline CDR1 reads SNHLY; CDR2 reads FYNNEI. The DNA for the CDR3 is TGTGCCAGCAGTAGACTAGCGGGGCTACGCAACAATGAGCAGTTCTTC. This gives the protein CASSRLAGLRNNEQFF.

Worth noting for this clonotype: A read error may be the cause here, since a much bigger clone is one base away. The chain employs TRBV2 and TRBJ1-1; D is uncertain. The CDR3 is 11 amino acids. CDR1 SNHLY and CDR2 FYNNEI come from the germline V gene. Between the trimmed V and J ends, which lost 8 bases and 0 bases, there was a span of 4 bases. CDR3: CASPMNTEAFF. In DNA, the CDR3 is TGTGCCAGCCCGATGAACACTGAAGCTTTCTTT.

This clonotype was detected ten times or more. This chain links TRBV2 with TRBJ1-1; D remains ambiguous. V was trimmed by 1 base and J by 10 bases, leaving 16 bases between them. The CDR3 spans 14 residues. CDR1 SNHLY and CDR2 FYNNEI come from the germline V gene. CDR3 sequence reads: CASSEGPGLETAFF. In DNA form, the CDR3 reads TGTGCCAGCAGTGAAGGGCCAGGCCTAGAGACAGCTTTCTTT. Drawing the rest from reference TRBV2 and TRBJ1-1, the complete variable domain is EPEVTQTPSHQVTQMGQEVILRCVPISNHLYFYWYRQILGQKVEFLVSFYNNEISEKSEIFDDQFSVERPDGSNFTLKIRSTKLEDSAMYFCASSEGPGLETAFFGQGTRLTVV.

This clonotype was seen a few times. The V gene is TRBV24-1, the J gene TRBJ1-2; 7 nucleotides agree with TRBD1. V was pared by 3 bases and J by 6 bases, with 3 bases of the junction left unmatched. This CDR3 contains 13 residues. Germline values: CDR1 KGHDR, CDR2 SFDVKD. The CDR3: CATSDGTVNGYTF. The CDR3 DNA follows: TGTGCCACCAGTGATGGGACAGTTAATGGCTACACCTTC.

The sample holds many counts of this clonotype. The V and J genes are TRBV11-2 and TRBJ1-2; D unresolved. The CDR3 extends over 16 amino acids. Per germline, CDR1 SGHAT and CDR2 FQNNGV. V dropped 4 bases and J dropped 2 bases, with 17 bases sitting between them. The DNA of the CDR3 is TGTGCCAGCAGCTCCAGTTTTTACCCGCCAAACTATGGCTACACCTTC. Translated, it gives CASSSSFYPPNYGYTF. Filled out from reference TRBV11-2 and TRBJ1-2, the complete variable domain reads EAGVAQSPRYKIIEKRQSVAFWCNPISGHATLYWYQQILGQGPKLLIQFQNNGVVDDSQLPKDRFSAERLKGVDSTLKIQPAKLEDSAVYLCASSSSFYPPNYGYTFGSGTRLTVV.

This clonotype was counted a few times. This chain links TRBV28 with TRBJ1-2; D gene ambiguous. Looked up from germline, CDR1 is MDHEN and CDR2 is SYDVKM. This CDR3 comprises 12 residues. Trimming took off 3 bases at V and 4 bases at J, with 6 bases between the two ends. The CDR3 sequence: CASSFIGYGYTF. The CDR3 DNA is TGTGCCAGCAGTTTCATCGGCTATGGCTACACCTTC.

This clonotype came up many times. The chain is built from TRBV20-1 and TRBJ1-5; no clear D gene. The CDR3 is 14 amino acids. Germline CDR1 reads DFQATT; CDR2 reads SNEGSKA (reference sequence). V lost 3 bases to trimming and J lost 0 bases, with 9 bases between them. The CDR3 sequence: CSASFGDSNQPQHF. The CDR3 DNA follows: TGCAGTGCTAGTTTCGGGGATAGCAATCAGCCCCAGCATTTT.

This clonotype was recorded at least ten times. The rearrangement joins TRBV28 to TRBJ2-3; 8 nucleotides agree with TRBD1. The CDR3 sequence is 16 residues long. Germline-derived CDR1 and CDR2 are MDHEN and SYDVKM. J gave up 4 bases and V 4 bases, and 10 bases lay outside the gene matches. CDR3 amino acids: CASSSPDRVVPDTQYF. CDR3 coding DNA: TGTGCCAGCAGTTCCCCGGACAGGGTTGTTCCAGATACGCAGTATTTT.

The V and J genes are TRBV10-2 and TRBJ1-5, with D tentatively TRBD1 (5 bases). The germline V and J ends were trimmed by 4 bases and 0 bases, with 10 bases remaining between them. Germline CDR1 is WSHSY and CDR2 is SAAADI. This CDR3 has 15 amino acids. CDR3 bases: TGCGCCAGCAGTGCTGACAGAAATAGCAATCAGCCCCAGCATTTT. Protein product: CASSADRNSNQPQHF.

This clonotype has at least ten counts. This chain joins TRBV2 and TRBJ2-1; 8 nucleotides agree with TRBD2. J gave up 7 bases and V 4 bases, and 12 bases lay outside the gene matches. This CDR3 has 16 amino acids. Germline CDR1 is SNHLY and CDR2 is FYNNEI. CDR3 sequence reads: CASSGLAGLGDNEQFF. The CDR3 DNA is TGTGCCAGCAGTGGGCTAGCGGGCCTCGGGGATAATGAGCAGTTCTTC.

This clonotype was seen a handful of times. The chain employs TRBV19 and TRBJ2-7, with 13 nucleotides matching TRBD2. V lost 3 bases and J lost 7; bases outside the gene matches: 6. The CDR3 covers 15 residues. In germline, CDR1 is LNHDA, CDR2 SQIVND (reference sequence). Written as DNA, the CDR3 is TGTGCCAGTAGTATTGGACTAGCGGGAGAAGGAGAGCAGTACTTC. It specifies CASSIGLAGEGEQYF. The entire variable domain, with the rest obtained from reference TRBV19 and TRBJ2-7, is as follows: DGGITQSPKYLFRKEGQNVTLSCEQNLNHDAMYWYRQDPGQGLRLIYYSQIVNDFQKGDIAEGYSVSREKKESFPLTVTSAQKNPTAFYLCASSIGLAGEGEQYFGPGTRLTVT.

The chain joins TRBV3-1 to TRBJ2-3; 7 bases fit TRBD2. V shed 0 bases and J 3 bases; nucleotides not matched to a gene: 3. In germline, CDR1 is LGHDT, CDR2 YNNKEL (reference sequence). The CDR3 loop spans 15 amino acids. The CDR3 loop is CASSQDGGRTDTQYF. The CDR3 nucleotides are TGTGCCAGCAGCCAAGACGGCGGGAGAACAGATACGCAGTATTTT.

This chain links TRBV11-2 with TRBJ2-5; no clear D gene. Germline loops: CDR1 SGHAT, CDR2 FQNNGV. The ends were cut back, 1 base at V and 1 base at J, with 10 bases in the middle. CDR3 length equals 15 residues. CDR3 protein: CASSLGTDTQETQYF. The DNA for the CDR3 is TGTGCCAGCAGCTTAGGGACCGACACCCAAGAGACCCAGTACTTC.

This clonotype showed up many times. The chain's CDR3 is CASSENPGLHNEQFF. CDR3 DNA sequence: TGTGCCAGCAGCGAAAACCCGGGACTGCACAATGAGCAGTTCTTC. The V and J genes are TRBV7-2 and TRBJ2-1; a possible D gene is TRBD2 (6 bases). CDR1 is SGHTA and CDR2 is FQGNSA in the germline V gene. Trimming stripped 5 bases from V and 5 bases from J, with 16 bases between. There are 15 residues in the CDR3.

The CDR3 DNA follows: TGTGCCATCAGTGGTAGTTACGAGCAGTACTTC. It is translated as CAISGSYEQYF. The chain employs TRBV10-3 and TRBJ2-7; D unresolved. Germline CDR1 ENHRY, CDR2 SYGVKD. The CDR3 spans 11 residues. V was pared by 4 bases and J by 4 bases, with 5 bases between.

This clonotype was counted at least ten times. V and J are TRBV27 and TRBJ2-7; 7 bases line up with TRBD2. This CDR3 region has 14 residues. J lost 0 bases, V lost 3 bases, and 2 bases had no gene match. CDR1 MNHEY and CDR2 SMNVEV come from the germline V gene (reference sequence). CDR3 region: CASSFSSGSYEQYF. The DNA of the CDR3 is TGTGCCAGCAGTTTCTCTAGCGGCTCCTACGAGCAGTACTTC.

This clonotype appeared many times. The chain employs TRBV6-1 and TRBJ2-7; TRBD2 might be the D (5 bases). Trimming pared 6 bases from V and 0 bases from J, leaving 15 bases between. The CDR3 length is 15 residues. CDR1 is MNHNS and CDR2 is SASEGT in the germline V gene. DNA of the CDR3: TGTGCCAGCAGCCCGGAGCGGCCCCCCTCCTACGAGCAGTACTTC. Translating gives CASSPERPPSYEQYF.